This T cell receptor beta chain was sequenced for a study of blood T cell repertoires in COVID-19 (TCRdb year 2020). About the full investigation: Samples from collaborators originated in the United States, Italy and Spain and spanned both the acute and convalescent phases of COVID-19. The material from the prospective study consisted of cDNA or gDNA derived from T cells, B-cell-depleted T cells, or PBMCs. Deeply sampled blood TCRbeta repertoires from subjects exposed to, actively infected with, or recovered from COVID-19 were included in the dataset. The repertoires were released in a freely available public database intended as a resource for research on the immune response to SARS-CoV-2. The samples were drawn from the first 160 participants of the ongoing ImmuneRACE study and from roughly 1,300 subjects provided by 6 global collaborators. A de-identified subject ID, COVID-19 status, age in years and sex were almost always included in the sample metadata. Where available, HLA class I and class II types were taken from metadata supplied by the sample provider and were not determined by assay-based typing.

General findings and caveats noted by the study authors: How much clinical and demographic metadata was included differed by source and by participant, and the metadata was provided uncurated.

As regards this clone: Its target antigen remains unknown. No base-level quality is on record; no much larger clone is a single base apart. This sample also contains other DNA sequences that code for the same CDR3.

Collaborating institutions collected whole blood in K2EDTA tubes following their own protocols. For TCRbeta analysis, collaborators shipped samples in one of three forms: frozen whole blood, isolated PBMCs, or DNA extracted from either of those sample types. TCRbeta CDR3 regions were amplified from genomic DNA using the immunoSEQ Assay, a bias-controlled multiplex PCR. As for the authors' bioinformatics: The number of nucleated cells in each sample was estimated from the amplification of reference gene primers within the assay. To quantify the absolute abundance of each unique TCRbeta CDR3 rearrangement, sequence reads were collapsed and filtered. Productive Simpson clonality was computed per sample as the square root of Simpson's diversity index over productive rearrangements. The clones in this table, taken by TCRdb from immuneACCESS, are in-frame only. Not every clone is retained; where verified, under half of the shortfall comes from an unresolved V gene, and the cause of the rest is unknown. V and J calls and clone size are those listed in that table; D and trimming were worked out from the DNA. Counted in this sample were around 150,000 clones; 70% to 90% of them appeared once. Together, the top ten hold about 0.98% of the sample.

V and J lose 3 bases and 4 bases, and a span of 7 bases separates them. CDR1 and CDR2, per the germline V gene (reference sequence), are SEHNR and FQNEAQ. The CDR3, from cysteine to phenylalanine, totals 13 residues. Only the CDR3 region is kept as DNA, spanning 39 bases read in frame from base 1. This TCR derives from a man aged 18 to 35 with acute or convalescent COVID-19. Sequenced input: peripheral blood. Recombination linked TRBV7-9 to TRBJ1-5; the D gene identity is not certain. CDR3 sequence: CASSLGRNQPQHF. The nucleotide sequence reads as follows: TGTGCCAGCAGCTTGGGGAGAAATCAGCCCCAGCATTTT.